This is a list of T cell receptor beta chains from one sample in a study of blood T cell repertoires in COVID-19. Using immunoSEQ multiplex PCR, the repertoire was profiled, and TCRdb retains in-frame clones only, with some absent. The data show about 200,000 clones, approximately 91% seen once. Material: peripheral blood. These receptors were taken from a man in his 60s who had recovered from COVID-19. CDR3s include the opening cysteine and the closing phenylalanine or tryptophan. Fields, in order: D gene, J gene, clone size, V gene, CDR3 DNA, CDR3 protein. A D gene is named only where the DNA matches it firmly. The size entry is marked missing in some rows and otherwise reads once, few, many or a size class.

d_call: TRBD2; j_call: TRBJ2-7; clone_size: -; v_call: TRBV11-2; cdr3_nt: TGTGCCAGCAGCTCCGGAGGGACTAGCGGGGTCTCCTACGAGCAGTACTTC; cdr3_aa: CASSSGGTSGVSYEQYF
d_call: -; j_call: TRBJ1-2; clone_size: -; v_call: TRBV7-2; cdr3_nt: TGTGCCAGCAGCTTTAGCCACAGGGACCTCTATGGCTACACCTTC; cdr3_aa: CASSFSHRDLYGYTF
d_call: -; j_call: TRBJ2-1; clone_size: -; v_call: TRBV7-2; cdr3_nt: TGTGCCAGCAGCTTAGGGGACGGGAGTGGTAATGAGCAGTTCTTC; cdr3_aa: CASSLGDGSGNEQFF
d_call: -; j_call: TRBJ1-2; clone_size: -; v_call: TRBV12-3/TRBV12-4; cdr3_nt: TGTGCCAGCAGTTTGGGGAGGAGCTATGGCTACACCTTC; cdr3_aa: CASSLGRSYGYTF
d_call: -; j_call: TRBJ2-4; clone_size: -; v_call: TRBV7-2; cdr3_nt: TGTGCCAGCAGCCCTTCCCCTTTCGGCAAAAACATTCAGTACTTC; cdr3_aa: CASSPSPFGKNIQYF
d_call: TRBD2; j_call: TRBJ2-3; clone_size: -; v_call: TRBV7-6; cdr3_nt: TGTGCCAGCAGCCGCTCAGTAGCGGGGGGTGACGATACGCAGTATTTT; cdr3_aa: CASSRSVAGGDDTQYF
d_call: -; j_call: TRBJ1-6; clone_size: -; v_call: TRBV4-2; cdr3_nt: TGTGCCAGCAGCCAAGATCTCGGTAGGTCGACGCAGCGTTCACCCCTCCACTTT; cdr3_aa: CASSQDLGRSTQRSPLHF
d_call: -; j_call: TRBJ1-6; clone_size: once; v_call: TRBV14; cdr3_nt: TGTGCCACTAAGTTGGGGGGGAATTCACCCCTCCACTTT; cdr3_aa: CATKLGGNSPLHF
d_call: TRBD1; j_call: TRBJ2-7; clone_size: -; v_call: TRBV6-5; cdr3_nt: TGTGCCAGCACGGGACAGAGGTACGAGCAGTACTTC; cdr3_aa: CASTGQRYEQYF
d_call: TRBD1; j_call: TRBJ1-1; clone_size: -; v_call: TRBV29-1; cdr3_nt: TGCAGCCACAGGGGGGAAGCTACTGAAGCTTTCTTT; cdr3_aa: CSHRGEATEAFF
d_call: TRBD1; j_call: TRBJ1-5; clone_size: -; v_call: TRBV6-5; cdr3_nt: TGTGCCAGCAGTCAGATGACAGGGCAAAATCAGCCCCAGCATTTT; cdr3_aa: CASSQMTGQNQPQHF
d_call: -; j_call: TRBJ2-3; clone_size: few; v_call: TRBV7-2; cdr3_nt: TGTGCCAGCAGACGAACAGGGGGGGGGAGCACAGATACGCAGTATTTT; cdr3_aa: CASRRTGGGSTDTQYF
d_call: -; j_call: TRBJ1-2; clone_size: -; v_call: TRBV10-3; cdr3_nt: TGTGCCACCAGGGGAGGAGGGGCCCCAGGTTGGTCTGGCTACACCTTC; cdr3_aa: CATRGGGAPGWSGYTF
d_call: TRBD2; j_call: TRBJ2-1; clone_size: once; v_call: TRBV4-1; cdr3_nt: TGCGCCAGCAGCCAAGATCGGGCTAGCGGGGCGGGTGAGCAGTTCTTC; cdr3_aa: CASSQDRASGAGEQFF
d_call: TRBD1; j_call: TRBJ1-1; clone_size: -; v_call: TRBV11-1; cdr3_nt: TGTGCCAGCAGCGACAGGGTGAACACTGAAGCTTTCTTT; cdr3_aa: CASSDRVNTEAFF
d_call: TRBD1; j_call: TRBJ2-7; clone_size: -; v_call: TRBV10-3; cdr3_nt: TGTGCCATCAGTGGGACAGGGAGCTCCTACGAGCAGTACTTC; cdr3_aa: CAISGTGSSYEQYF
d_call: -; j_call: TRBJ1-3; clone_size: once; v_call: TRBV18; cdr3_nt: TGTGCCAGCTCACCACCGGCCGGCAGGGCAAGGGGAAACACCATATATTTT; cdr3_aa: CASSPPAGRARGNTIYF
d_call: -; j_call: TRBJ2-7; clone_size: -; v_call: TRBV18; cdr3_nt: TGTGCCAGCTCACCAGGTGCTAACTACGAGCAGTACTTC; cdr3_aa: CASSPGANYEQYF
d_call: TRBD2; j_call: TRBJ2-1; clone_size: -; v_call: TRBV19; cdr3_nt: TGTGCCAGTAGTATAGGTGGTAGCGGGAGTTGGAATGAGCAGTTCTTC; cdr3_aa: CASSIGGSGSWNEQFF
d_call: TRBD1; j_call: TRBJ1-5; clone_size: -; v_call: TRBV27; cdr3_nt: TGTGCCAGCAGTTTATCGACAGGGAATCAGCCCCAGCATTTT; cdr3_aa: CASSLSTGNQPQHF
d_call: TRBD2; j_call: TRBJ2-2; clone_size: -; v_call: TRBV27; cdr3_nt: TGTGCCAGCAGTCCCCGCGGTAGCGGGACCACCGGGGAGCTGTTTTTT; cdr3_aa: CASSPRGSGTTGELFF
d_call: -; j_call: TRBJ1-3; clone_size: few; v_call: TRBV2; cdr3_nt: TGTGCCAGCACCCGACAGTACTCTGGAAACACCATATATTTT; cdr3_aa: CASTRQYSGNTIYF
d_call: TRBD1; j_call: TRBJ1-5; clone_size: -; v_call: TRBV7-3; cdr3_nt: TGTGCCAGCTTCGGGGACAGGGGCAATCAGCCCCAGCATTTT; cdr3_aa: CASFGDRGNQPQHF
d_call: -; j_call: TRBJ2-3; clone_size: -; v_call: TRBV10-3; cdr3_nt: TGTGCCATCAGCGTAGGCAGCGGCAGAGATACGCAGTATTTT; cdr3_aa: CAISVGSGRDTQYF
d_call: -; j_call: TRBJ2-3; clone_size: -; v_call: TRBV12-5; cdr3_nt: TGTGCTAGTGGTTTGGTTATTAGTTACACAGATACGCAGTATTTT; cdr3_aa: CASGLVISYTDTQYF
d_call: -; j_call: TRBJ2-7; clone_size: -; v_call: TRBV28; cdr3_nt: TGTGCCAGCCCTCCTCGCGGGGCCTCCTACGAGCAGTACTTC; cdr3_aa: CASPPRGASYEQYF
d_call: -; j_call: TRBJ2-2; clone_size: -; v_call: TRBV2; cdr3_nt: TGTGCCAGCGATTCAAGGCGGGGGCCGAGCACCGGGGAGCTGTTTTTT; cdr3_aa: CASDSRRGPSTGELFF
d_call: -; j_call: TRBJ1-2; clone_size: -; v_call: TRBV10-3; cdr3_nt: TGTGCCACCAAACAGGAGAGCAACTATGGCTACACCTTC; cdr3_aa: CATKQESNYGYTF
d_call: -; j_call: TRBJ2-2; clone_size: -; v_call: TRBV5-5; cdr3_nt: TGTGCCAGCAGCTTGAAGGCTCTTCAGGGCATCGGGGAGCTGTTTTTT; cdr3_aa: CASSLKALQGIGELFF
d_call: TRBD2; j_call: TRBJ2-2; clone_size: -; v_call: TRBV2; cdr3_nt: TGTGCCAGCAGTGTTATGGCTAGCGGGTTCGGGGAGCTGTTTTTT; cdr3_aa: CASSVMASGFGELFF
d_call: -; j_call: TRBJ2-4; clone_size: -; v_call: TRBV7-8; cdr3_nt: TGTGCCAGCAGCTTATGGGGCGGAACCGGGACTTCAAACATTCAGTACTTC; cdr3_aa: CASSLWGGTGTSNIQYF
d_call: -; j_call: TRBJ2-7; clone_size: -; v_call: TRBV21-1; cdr3_nt: TGTGCCAGCAGCGATAGTCTCCTAGCGGACACCTACGAGCAGTACTTC; cdr3_aa: CASSDSLLADTYEQYF
d_call: -; j_call: TRBJ2-6; clone_size: -; v_call: TRBV6-5; cdr3_nt: TGTGCCAGCAGTTACTTCCCTTCGAGGGGGGCCAACGTCCTGACTTTC; cdr3_aa: CASSYFPSRGANVLTF
d_call: TRBD2; j_call: TRBJ2-1; clone_size: once; v_call: TRBV11-2; cdr3_nt: TGTGCCAGCAGCTGGACTAGCGGGGGGGCCTACAATGAGCAGTTCTTC; cdr3_aa: CASSWTSGGAYNEQFF
d_call: -; j_call: TRBJ1-3; clone_size: -; v_call: TRBV4-1; cdr3_nt: TGCGCCAGCAGCCGTGACAGCTTCTCTGGAAACACCATATATTTT; cdr3_aa: CASSRDSFSGNTIYF
d_call: TRBD1; j_call: TRBJ2-3; clone_size: -; v_call: TRBV24-1; cdr3_nt: TGTGCCACCAGTGTGGGGACAGGGGGAGAGACAGATACGCAGTATTTT; cdr3_aa: CATSVGTGGETDTQYF
d_call: -; j_call: TRBJ2-3; clone_size: -; v_call: TRBV5-1; cdr3_nt: TGCGCCAGCAGCCCGGGGGAGTACACAGATACGCAGTATTTT; cdr3_aa: CASSPGEYTDTQYF
d_call: -; j_call: TRBJ2-1; clone_size: -; v_call: TRBV6-5; cdr3_nt: TGTGCCAGCAGTTACCGGGTTTACAATGAGCAGTTCTTC; cdr3_aa: CASSYRVYNEQFF
d_call: TRBD1; j_call: TRBJ2-7; clone_size: -; v_call: TRBV28; cdr3_nt: TGTGCCAGCAGCCGGACAGGGGGCTTCTACGAGCAGTACTTC; cdr3_aa: CASSRTGGFYEQYF
d_call: TRBD2; j_call: TRBJ2-1; clone_size: -; v_call: TRBV19; cdr3_nt: TGTGCCAGTAGTTCTAGCGGGGCGCGCAGATCCTACAATGAGCAGTTCTTC; cdr3_aa: CASSSSGARRSYNEQFF
d_call: -; j_call: TRBJ1-2; clone_size: -; v_call: TRBV24-1; cdr3_nt: TGTGCCACCAGTGAACAGGGACGCTACACCTTC; cdr3_aa: CATSEQGRYTF
d_call: TRBD2; j_call: TRBJ2-1; clone_size: -; v_call: TRBV2; cdr3_nt: TGTGCCAGCAGAGGACTAGCGGGGGGGTACAATGAGCAGTTCTTC; cdr3_aa: CASRGLAGGYNEQFF
d_call: TRBD2; j_call: TRBJ2-1; clone_size: -; v_call: TRBV11-3; cdr3_nt: TGTGCCAGCAGCTCACTACTAGCGGGGGGTGAGCAGTTCTTC; cdr3_aa: CASSSLLAGGEQFF
d_call: TRBD1; j_call: TRBJ2-1; clone_size: -; v_call: TRBV5-1; cdr3_nt: TGCGCCAGCAGCTCAGGACAGGGCGGAACTATTGAGCAGTTCTTC; cdr3_aa: CASSSGQGGTIEQFF
d_call: TRBD2; j_call: TRBJ2-1; clone_size: -; v_call: TRBV7-9; cdr3_nt: TGTGCCAGCAGCCGCCTTTCGGGAGGGATGGACGAGCAGTTCTTC; cdr3_aa: CASSRLSGGMDEQFF
d_call: -; j_call: TRBJ1-4; clone_size: -; v_call: TRBV6-5; cdr3_nt: TGTGCCAGCAGTTACAGGGGGGGGATAAATGAAAAACTGTTTTTT; cdr3_aa: CASSYRGGINEKLFF
d_call: -; j_call: TRBJ1-6; clone_size: -; v_call: TRBV7-6; cdr3_nt: TGTGCCAGCAGCTTGGGGGGGGGCACCTATAATTCACCCCTCCACTTT; cdr3_aa: CASSLGGGTYNSPLHF
d_call: -; j_call: TRBJ2-1; clone_size: -; v_call: TRBV7-2; cdr3_nt: TGTGCCAGCAGCTTACGATTTGCGGTAGGTTACAATGAGCAGTTCTTC; cdr3_aa: CASSLRFAVGYNEQFF
d_call: -; j_call: TRBJ1-1; clone_size: -; v_call: TRBV28; cdr3_nt: TGTGCCAGCAGTTTAGCCTTCGGGAAGGCTTTCTTT; cdr3_aa: CASSLAFGKAFF
d_call: -; j_call: TRBJ1-6; clone_size: -; v_call: TRBV7-2; cdr3_nt: TGTGCCAGCAGCTTTTCTTGGGGGGGAAACTATAATTCACCCCTCCACTTT; cdr3_aa: CASSFSWGGNYNSPLHF
d_call: TRBD1; j_call: TRBJ2-7; clone_size: -; v_call: TRBV7-9; cdr3_nt: TGTGCCAGCAGCCCGACAGGGGGCCAGCAGTACTTC; cdr3_aa: CASSPTGGQQYF
d_call: TRBD2; j_call: TRBJ2-5; clone_size: -; v_call: TRBV18; cdr3_nt: TGTGCCAGCTCACCAACTAGCGGGAGTGAAGAGACCCAGTACTTC; cdr3_aa: CASSPTSGSEETQYF